Reported below is one TCR beta chain. As yet, its antigen is unknown. V shed 0 bases and J shed 0 bases, with 6 bases lying between them. Germline V gives CDR1 SGDLS, CDR2 YYNGEE. The CDR3 contains 14 residues. Healthy bone marrow donors made up the donors. This record comes from a study of cytomegalovirus exposure and HLA in healthy donors. The PCR was carried out with 60 Vbeta primers and 13 Jbeta primers. The method was immunoSEQ multiplex PCR; TCRdb's version includes in-frame clones alone and lacks a portion of them. This sample carries roughly 120,000 clones, 70% to 80% of them seen once, and the ten largest clones take 1.6%. Study results and caveats: It was taken for granted in presence/absence analyses that sequencing depth across donors was roughly uniform. Some V segments, TRBV6-2 and TRBV6-3 among them, were indistinguishable and were therefore excluded. Published work reported that the classifier diagnosed cytomegalovirus status with high specificity and sensitivity.

The sequence was collected from a young woman in good health and CMV-seronegative. Material for sequencing was PBMCs. This sequence joins TRBV9 and TRBJ1-2, with a weak D call TRBD1 (5 bases). CDR3 sequence: CASSVEGTNYGYTF. The CDR3 DNA follows: TGTGCCAGCAGCGTAGAGGGGACTAACTATGGCTACACCTTC.